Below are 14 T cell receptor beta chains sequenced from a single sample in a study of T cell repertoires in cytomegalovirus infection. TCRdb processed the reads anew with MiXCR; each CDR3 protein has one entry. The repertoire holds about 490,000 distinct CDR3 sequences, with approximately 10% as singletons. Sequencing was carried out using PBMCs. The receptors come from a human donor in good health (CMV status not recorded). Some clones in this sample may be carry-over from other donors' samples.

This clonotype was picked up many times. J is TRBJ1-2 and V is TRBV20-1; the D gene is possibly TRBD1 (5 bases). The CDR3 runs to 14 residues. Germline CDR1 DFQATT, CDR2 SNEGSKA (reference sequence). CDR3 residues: CRPWGSLLNYGYTF. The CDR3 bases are TGCAGACCCTGGGGGAGCCTCCTTAACTATGGCTACACCTTC.

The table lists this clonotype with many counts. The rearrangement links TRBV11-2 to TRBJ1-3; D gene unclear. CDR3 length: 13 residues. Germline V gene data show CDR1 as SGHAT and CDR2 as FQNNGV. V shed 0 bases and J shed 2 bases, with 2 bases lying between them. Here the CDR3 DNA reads TGTGCCAGCAGCTTAGATCCTGGAAACACCATATATTTT. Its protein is CASSLDPGNTIYF.

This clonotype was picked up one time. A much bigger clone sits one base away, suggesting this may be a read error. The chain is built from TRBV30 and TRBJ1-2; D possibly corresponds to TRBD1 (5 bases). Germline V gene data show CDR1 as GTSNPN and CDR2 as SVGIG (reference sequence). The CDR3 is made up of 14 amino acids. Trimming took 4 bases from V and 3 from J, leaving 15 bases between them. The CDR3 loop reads CAWIPSGKDYGYTF. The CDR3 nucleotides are TGTGCCTGGATCCCGTCAGGGAAAGACTATGGCTACACCTTC.

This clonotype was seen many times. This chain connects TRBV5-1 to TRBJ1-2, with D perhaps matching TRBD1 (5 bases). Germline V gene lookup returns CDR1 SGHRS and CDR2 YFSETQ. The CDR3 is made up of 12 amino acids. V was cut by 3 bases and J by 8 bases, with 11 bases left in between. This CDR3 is CASSSDMKGYTF. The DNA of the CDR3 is TGCGCCAGCAGCTCGGACATGAAAGGCTACACCTTC.

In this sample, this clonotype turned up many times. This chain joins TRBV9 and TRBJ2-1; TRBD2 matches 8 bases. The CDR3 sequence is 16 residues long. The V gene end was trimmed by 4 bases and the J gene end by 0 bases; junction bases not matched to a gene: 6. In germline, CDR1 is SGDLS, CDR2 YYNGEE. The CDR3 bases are TGTGCCAGCAGCTCAGAGCGGGGGAGCTCCTACAATGAGCAGTTCTTC. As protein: CASSSERGSSYNEQFF.

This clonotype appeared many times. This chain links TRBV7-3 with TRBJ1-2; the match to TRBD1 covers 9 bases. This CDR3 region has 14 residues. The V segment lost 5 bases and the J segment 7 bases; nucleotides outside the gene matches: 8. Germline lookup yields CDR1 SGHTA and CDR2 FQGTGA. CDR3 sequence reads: CASSPGTGTSGYTF. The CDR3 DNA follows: TGTGCCAGCAGCCCCGGGACAGGGACGAGTGGCTACACCTTC.

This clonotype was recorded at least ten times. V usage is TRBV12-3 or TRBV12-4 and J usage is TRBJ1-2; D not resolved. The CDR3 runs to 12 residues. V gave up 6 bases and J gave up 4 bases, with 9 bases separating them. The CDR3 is CASSPEAYGYTF. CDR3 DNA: TGTGCCAGCAGCCCGGAGGCCTATGGCTACACCTTC.

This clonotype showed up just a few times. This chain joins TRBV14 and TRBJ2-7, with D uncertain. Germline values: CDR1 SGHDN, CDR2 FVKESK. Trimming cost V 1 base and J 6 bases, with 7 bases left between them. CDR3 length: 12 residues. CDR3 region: CASSQVAGEQYF. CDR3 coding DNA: TGTGCCAGCAGCCAAGTGGCAGGCGAGCAGTACTTC. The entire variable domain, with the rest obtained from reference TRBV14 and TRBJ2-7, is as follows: EAGVTQFPSHSVIEKGQTVTLRCDPISGHDNLYWYRRVMGKEIKFLLHFVKESKQDESGMPNNRFLAERTGGTYSTLKVQPAELEDSGVYFCASSQVAGEQYFGPGTRLTVT.

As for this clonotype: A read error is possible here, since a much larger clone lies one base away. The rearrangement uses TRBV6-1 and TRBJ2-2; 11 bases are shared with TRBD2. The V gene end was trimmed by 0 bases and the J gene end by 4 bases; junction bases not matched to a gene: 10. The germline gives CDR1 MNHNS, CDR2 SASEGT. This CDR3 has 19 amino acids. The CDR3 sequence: CASSEAGLAGGYSTGELFF. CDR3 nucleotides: TGTGCCAGCAGTGAAGCAGGGCTAGCGGGAGGATACAGCACCGGGGAGCTGTTTTTT.

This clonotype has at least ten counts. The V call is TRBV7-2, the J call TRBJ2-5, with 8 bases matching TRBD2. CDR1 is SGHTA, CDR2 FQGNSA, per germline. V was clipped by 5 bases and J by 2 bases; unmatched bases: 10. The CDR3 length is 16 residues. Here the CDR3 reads CASSRITSGSQETQYF. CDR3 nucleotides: TGTGCCAGCAGCCGAATTACTAGCGGATCACAAGAGACCCAGTACTTC.

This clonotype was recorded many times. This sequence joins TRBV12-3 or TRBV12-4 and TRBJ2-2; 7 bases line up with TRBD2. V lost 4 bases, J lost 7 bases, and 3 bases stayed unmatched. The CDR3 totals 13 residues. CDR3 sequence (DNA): TGTGCCAGCAGTTGGGGGGGTTTCGGGGAGCTGTTTTTT. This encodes CASSWGGFGELFF.

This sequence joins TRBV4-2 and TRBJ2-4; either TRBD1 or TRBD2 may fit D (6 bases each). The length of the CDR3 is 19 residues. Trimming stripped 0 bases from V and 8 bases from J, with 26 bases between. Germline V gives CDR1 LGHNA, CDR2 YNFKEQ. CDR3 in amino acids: CASSQDGSGASVGVDIQYF. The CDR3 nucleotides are TGTGCCAGCAGCCAAGACGGATCGGGGGCTAGCGTAGGGGTGGACATTCAGTACTTC.

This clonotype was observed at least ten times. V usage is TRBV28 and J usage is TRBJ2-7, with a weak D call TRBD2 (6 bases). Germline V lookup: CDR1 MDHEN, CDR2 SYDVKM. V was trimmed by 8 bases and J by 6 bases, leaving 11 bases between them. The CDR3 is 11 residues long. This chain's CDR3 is CASVTSGEQYF. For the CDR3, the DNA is TGTGCCAGCGTGACTAGTGGCGAGCAGTACTTC.

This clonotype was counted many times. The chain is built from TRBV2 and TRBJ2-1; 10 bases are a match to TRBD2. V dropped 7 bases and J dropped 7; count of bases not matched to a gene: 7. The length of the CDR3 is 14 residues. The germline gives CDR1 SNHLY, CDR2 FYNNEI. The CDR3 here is CASMGLARINEQFF. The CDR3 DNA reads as TGTGCCAGCATGGGACTAGCGAGAATAAATGAGCAGTTCTTC.